The text below deals with one T cell receptor beta chain. Its antigen is undetermined. TCRdb processed the reads anew with MiXCR; each CDR3 protein has one entry. The profile shows 200,000 to 300,000 distinct CDR3 sequences, around 8.7% of them singletons. The data are from a study of T cell repertoires in cytomegalovirus infection. Study at large: Both CMV infection and a matching HLA type were indicated by public TCR beta signatures. Study-wide results and limits: Frequencies of public TCR beta families were cumulated, and this identified carriers of CMV plus the relevant HLA. The response measured ex vivo was dominated by TCR beta clonotypes (HLA-C-restricted and CMV-specific).

Germline V lookup: CDR1 SEHNR, CDR2 FQNEAQ (reference sequence). This CDR3 spans 14 amino acids. Trimming took off 1 base at V and 4 bases at J, with 8 bases between the two ends. The TCR originated in a human donor in good health (CMV status not recorded). Some clones in this sample may be carry-over from other donors' samples. The chain couples TRBV7-9 to TRBJ1-5; D remains unclear. The sequenced sample consisted of PBMCs. CDR3 in amino acids: CASSLGTDNQPQHF. The DNA for the CDR3 is TGTGCCAGCAGCTTAGGGACTGATAATCAGCCCCAGCATTTT.